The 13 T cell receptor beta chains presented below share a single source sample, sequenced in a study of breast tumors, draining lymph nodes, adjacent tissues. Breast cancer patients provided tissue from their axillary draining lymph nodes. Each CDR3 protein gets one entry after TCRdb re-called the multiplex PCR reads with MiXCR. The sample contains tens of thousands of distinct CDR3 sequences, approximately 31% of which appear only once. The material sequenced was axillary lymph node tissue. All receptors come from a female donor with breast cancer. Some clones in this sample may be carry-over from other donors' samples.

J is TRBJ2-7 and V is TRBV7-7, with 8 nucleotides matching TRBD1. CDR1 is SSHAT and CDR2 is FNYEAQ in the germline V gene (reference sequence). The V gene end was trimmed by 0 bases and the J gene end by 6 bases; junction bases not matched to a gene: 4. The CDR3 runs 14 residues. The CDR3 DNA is TGTGCCAGCAGCTTAGCAAGGACAGGGCGCGAGCAGTACTTC. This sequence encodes CASSLARTGREQYF.

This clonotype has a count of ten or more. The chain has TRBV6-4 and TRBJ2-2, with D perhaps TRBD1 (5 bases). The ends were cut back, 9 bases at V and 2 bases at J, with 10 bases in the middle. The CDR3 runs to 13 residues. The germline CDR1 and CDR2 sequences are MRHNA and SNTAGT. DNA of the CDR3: TGTGCCAGTCGACAGACCAACACCGGGGAGCTGTTTTTT. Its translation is CASRQTNTGELFF.

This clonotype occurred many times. CDR3 DNA: TGTGCCAGCAACTTCGGTTCCGGGAGTGGGAGCACAGATACGCAGTATTTT. The encoded protein is CASNFGSGSGSTDTQYF. V is TRBV13 and J is TRBJ2-3, with TRBD2 as a possible D gene (6 bases). Trimming took off 7 bases at V and 0 bases at J, with 20 bases between the two ends. The CDR3 runs to 17 residues. Germline V gene lookup returns CDR1 PRHDT and CDR2 FYEKMQ (reference sequence).

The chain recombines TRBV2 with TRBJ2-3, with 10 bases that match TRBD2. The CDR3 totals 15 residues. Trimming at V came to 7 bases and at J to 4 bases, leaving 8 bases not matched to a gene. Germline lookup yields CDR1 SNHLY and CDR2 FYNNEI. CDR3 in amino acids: CASTELAGEADTQYF. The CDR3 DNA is TGTGCCAGCACCGAGCTAGCGGGAGAGGCAGATACGCAGTATTTT.

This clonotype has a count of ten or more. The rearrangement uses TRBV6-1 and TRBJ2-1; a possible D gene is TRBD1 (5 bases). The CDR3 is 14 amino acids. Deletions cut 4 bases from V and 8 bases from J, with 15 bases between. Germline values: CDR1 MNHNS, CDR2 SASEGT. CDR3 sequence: CASSANMQGHEQFF. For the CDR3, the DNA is TGTGCCAGCAGTGCCAACATGCAGGGTCATGAGCAGTTCTTC.

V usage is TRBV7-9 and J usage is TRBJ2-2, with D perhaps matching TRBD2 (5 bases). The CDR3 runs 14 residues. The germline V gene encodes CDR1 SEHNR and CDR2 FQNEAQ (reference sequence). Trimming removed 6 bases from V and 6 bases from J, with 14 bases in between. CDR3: CASSPGNSAGELFF. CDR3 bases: TGTGCCAGCAGTCCCGGGAATAGCGCCGGGGAGCTGTTTTTT.

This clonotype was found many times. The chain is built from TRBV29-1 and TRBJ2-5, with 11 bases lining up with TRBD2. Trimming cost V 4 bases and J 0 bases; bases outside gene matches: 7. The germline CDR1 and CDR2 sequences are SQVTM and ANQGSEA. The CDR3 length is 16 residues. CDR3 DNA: TGCAGCGTTGGACTAGCGGGGAGGGGGGACCAAGAGACCCAGTACTTC. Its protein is CSVGLAGRGDQETQYF.

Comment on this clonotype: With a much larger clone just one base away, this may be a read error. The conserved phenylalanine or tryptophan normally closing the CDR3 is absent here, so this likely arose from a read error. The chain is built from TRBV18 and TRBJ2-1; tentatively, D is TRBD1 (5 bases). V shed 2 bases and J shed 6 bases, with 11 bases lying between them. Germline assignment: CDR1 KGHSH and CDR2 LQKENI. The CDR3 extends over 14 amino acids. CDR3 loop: CASSPGQGGNEQFL. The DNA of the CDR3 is TGTGCCAGCTCACCAGGGCAGGGCGGCAATGAGCAGTTCCTC.

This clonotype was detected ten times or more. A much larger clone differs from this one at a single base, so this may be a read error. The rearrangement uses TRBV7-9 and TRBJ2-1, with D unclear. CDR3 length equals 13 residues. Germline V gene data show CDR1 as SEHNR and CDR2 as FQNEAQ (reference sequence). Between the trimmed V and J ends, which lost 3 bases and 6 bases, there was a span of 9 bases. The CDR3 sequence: CASSLNTLNEQFF. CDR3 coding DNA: TGTGCCAGCAGCTTGAACACCCTCAATGAGCAGTTCTTC.

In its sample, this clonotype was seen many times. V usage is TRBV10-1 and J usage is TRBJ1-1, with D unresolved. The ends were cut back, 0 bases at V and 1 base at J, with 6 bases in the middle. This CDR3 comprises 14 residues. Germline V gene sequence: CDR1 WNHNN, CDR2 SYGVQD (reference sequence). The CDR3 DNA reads TGCGCCAGCAGTGAGTCCTCAGGGAACACTGAAGCTTTCTTT. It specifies CASSESSGNTEAFF.

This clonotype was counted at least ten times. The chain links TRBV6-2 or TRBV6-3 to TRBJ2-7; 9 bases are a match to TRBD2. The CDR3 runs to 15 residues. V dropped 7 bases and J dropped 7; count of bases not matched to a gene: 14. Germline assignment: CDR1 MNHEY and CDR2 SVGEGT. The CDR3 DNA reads TGTGCCAGCAACCCCCGGCCTAGCGGGGTGGTGGAGCAGTACTTC. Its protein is CASNPRPSGVVEQYF.

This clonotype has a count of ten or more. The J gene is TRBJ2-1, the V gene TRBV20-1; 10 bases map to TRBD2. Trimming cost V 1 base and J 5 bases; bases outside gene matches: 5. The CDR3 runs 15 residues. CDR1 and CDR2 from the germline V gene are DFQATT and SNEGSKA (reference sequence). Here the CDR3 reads CSARGGLAGDNEQFF. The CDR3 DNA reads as TGCAGTGCTAGAGGGGGCCTAGCGGGAGACAATGAGCAGTTCTTC.

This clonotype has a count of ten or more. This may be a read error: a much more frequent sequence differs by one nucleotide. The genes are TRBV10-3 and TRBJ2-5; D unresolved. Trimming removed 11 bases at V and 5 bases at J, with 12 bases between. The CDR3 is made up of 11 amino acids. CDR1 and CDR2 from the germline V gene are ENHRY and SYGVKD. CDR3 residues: CAAGPWETQYF. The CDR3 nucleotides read TGTGCCGCCGGCCCCTGGGAGACCCAGTACTTC.